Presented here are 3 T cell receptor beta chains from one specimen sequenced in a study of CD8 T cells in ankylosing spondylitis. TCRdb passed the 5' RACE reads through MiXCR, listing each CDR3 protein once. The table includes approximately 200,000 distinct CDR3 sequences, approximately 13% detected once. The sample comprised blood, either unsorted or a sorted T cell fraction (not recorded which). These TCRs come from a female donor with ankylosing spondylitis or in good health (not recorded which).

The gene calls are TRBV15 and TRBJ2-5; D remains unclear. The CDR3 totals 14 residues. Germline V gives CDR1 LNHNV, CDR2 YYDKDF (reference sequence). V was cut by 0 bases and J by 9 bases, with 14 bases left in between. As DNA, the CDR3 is TGTGCCACCAGCAGAGATCCAGGCCCAGGAGCCCAGTACTTC. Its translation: CATSRDPGPGAQYF.

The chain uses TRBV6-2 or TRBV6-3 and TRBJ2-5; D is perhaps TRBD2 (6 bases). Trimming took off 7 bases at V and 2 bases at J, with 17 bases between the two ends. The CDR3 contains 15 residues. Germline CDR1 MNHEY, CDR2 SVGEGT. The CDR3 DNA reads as TGTGCCAGCATTGAGGGACTGACGACTCAAGAGACCCAGTACTTC. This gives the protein CASIEGLTTQETQYF.

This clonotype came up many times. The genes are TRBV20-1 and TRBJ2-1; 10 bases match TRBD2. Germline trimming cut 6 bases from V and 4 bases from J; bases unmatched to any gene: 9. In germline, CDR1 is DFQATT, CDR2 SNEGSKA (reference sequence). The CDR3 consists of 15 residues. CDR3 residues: CSALKLAGNYNEQFF. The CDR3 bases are TGCAGTGCACTGAAACTAGCGGGAAATTACAATGAGCAGTTCTTC.